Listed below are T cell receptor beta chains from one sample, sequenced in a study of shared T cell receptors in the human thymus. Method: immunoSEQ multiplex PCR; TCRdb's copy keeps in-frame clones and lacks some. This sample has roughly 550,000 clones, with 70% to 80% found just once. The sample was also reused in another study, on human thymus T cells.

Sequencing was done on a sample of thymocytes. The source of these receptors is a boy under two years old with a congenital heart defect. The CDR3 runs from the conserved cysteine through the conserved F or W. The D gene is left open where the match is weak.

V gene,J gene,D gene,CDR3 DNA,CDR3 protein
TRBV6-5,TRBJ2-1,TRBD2,TGTGCCAGCAGCGCCAAGGGACTAGTTGACGATGAGCAGTTCTTC,CASSAKGLVDDEQFF
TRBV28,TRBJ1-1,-,TGTGCCAGCAGTTTAGGTGGAACAGGGTGGCAGAACACTGAAGCTTTCTTT,CASSLGGTGWQNTEAFF
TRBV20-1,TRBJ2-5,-,TGCAGTGCTAGAGTGCGGGAGACCCAGTACTTC,CSARVRETQYF
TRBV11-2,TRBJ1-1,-,TGTGCCAGCAGCTTAGATCTGTGGAACACTGAAGCTTTCTTT,CASSLDLWNTEAFF
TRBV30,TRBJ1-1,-,TGTGCCTGGAGGGGTTGGGGGGACACTGAAGCTTTCTTT,CAWRGWGDTEAFF
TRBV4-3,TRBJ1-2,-,TGCGCCAGCAGCCAAGAATGCGTGCAAAGCGGCAGCCACCCCTATGGCTACACCTTC,CASSQECVQSGSHPYGYTF
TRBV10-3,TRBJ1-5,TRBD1,TGTGCCATCAGTGAGTCGACGGACAGGGAGGCCCAGTCGGGGCAGCCCCAGCATTTT,CAISESTDREAQSGQPQHF
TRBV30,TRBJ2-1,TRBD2,TGTGCCAGTTGTCTAGCGGGAGGGCCTGTCGAGCAGTTCTTC,CASCLAGGPVEQFF
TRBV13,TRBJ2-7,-,TGTGCCAGCAGCTTAGTTTCAGTCTCCTACGAGCAGTACTTC,CASSLVSVSYEQYF
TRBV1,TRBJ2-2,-,TGCACCAGCAAACCCGAGGGGGTAGCGGGAGGGGAGACCGGGGAGCTGTTTTTT,CTSKPEGVAGGETGELFF